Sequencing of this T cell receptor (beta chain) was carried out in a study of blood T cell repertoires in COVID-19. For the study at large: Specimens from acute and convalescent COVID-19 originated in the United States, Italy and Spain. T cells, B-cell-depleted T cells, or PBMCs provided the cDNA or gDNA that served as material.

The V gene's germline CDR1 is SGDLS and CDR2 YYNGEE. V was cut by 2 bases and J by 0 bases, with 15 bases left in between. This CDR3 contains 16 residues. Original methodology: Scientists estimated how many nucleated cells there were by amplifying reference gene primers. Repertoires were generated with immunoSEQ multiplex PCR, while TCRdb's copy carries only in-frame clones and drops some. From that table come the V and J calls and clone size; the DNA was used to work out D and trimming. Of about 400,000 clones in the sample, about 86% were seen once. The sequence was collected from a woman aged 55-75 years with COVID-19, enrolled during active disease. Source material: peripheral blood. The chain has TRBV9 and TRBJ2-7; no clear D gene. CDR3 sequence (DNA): TGTGCCAGCAGCGTGAGGATGGATCCAAGCTCCTACGAGCAGTACTTC. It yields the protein CASSVRMDPSSYEQYF.